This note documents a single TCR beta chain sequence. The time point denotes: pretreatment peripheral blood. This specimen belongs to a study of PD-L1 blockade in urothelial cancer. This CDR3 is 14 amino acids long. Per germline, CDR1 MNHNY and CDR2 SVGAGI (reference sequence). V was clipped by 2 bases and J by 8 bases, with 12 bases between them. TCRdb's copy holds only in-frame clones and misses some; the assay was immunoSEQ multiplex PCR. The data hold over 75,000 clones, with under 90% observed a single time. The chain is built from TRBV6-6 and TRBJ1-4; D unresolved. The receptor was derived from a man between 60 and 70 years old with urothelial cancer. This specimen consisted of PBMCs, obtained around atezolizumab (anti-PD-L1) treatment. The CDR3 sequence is CASSYGGMGEKLFF. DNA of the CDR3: TGTGCCAGCAGTTACGGAGGGATGGGGGAAAAACTGTTTTTT.